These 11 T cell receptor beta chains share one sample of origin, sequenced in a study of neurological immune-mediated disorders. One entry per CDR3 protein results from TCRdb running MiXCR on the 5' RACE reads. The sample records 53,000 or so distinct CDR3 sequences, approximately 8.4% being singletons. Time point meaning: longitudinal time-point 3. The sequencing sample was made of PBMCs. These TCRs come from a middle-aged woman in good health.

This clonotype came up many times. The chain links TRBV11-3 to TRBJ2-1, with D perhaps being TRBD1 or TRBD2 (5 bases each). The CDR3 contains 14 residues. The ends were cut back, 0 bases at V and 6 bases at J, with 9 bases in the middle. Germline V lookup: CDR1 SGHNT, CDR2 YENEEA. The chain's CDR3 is CASSLDPGANEQFF. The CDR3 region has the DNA TGTGCCAGCAGCTTAGATCCCGGGGCCAATGAGCAGTTCTTC.

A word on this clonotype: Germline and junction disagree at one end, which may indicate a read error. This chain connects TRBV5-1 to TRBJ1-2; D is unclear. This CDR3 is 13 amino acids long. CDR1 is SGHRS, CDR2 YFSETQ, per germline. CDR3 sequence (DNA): TGCGCCAGCCGCACAGAACGGAACTATGGCCACACCTTC. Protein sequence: CASRTERNYGHTF.

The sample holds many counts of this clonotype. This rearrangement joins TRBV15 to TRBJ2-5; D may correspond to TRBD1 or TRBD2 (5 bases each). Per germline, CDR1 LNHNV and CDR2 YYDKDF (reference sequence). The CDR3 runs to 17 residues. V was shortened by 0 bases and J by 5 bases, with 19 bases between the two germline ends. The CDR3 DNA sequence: TGTGCCACCAGCAGAGATCGGGGCAGCAGGGCCGGGGAGACCCAGTACTTC. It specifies CATSRDRGSRAGETQYF.

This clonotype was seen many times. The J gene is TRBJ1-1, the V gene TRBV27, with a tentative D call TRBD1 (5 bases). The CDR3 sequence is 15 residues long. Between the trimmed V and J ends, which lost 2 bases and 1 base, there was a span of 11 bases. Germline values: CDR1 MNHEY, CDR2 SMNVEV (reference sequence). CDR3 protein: CASSLAWQGNTEAFF. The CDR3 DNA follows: TGTGCCAGCAGTTTAGCGTGGCAGGGGAACACTGAAGCTTTCTTT.

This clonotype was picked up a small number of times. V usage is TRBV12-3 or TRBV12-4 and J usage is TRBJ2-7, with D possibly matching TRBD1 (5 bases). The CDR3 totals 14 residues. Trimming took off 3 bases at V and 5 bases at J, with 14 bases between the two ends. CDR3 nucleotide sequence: TGTGCCAGCAGTTTTCGTCAGGGCCGGGACGAGCAGTACTTC. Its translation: CASSFRQGRDEQYF.

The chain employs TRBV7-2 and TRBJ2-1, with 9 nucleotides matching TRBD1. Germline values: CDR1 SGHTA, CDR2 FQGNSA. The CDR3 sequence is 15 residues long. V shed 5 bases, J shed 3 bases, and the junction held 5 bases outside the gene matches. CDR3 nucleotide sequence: TGTGCCAGCAGCACCGACAGGGGGTACTACAATGAGCAGTTCTTC. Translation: CASSTDRGYYNEQFF. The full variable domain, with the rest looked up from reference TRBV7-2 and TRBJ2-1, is GAGVSQSPSNKVTEKGKDVELRCDPISGHTALYWYRQSLGQGLEFLIYFQGNSAPDKSGLPSDRFSAERTGGSVSTLTIQRTQQEDSAVYLCASSTDRGYYNEQFFGPGTRLTVL.

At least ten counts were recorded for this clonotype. The CDR3 coding sequence is TGCAGTGCTAGAGCCGGGACGGCTTCTTACGAGCAGTACTTC. Translation gives CSARAGTASYEQYF. The chain is built from TRBV20-1 and TRBJ2-7; the D call may be TRBD1 or TRBD2 (5 bases each). CDR3 length: 14 residues. Germline V CDR1 and CDR2: DFQATT, SNEGSKA (reference sequence). Trimming pared 1 base from V and 4 bases from J, leaving 14 bases between.

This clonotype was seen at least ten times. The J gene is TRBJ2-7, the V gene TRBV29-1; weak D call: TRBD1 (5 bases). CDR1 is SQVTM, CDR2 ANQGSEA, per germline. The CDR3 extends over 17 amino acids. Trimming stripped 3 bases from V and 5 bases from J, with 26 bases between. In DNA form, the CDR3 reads TGCAGCGTTGATGCCTTCGGTAGGGCGCAGGGCCCGAACGAGCAGTACTTC. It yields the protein CSVDAFGRAQGPNEQYF.

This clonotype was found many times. CDR3 sequence reads: CASSFYQGSATKNIQYF. The CDR3 DNA sequence: TGCGCCAGCAGCTTTTACCAGGGGAGTGCGACCAAAAACATTCAGTACTTC. This chain uses TRBV5-1 with TRBJ2-4; D is possibly TRBD1 (6 bases). CDR3 length equals 17 residues. V lost 2 bases and J 2 bases, leaving 17 bases between the germline ends. Germline loops: CDR1 SGHRS, CDR2 YFSETQ. Full variable domain (outside the CDR3, taken from reference TRBV5-1 and TRBJ2-4): KAGVTQTPRYLIKTRGQQVTLSCSPISGHRSVSWYQQTPGQGLQFLFEYFSETQRNKGNFPGRFSGRQFSNSRSEMNVSTLELGDSALYLCASSFYQGSATKNIQYFGAGTRLSVL.

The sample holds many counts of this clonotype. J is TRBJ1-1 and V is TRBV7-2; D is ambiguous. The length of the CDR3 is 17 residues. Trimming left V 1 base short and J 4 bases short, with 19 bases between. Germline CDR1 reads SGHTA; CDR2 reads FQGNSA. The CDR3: CASSLERPRGLGTEAFF. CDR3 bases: TGTGCCAGCAGCTTAGAAAGGCCCCGGGGATTGGGCACTGAAGCTTTCTTT.

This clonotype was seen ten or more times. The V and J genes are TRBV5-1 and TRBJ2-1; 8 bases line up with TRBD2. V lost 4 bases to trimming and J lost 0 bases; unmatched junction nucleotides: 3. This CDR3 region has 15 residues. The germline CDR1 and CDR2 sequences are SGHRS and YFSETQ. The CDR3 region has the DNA TGCGCCAGCAGCCCCAGCGGGAGCTCCTACAATGAGCAGTTCTTC. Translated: CASSPSGSSYNEQFF.